One sample yielded the 13 T cell receptor beta chains listed below, sequenced in a study of cytomegalovirus exposure and HLA in healthy donors. The PCR employed 60 Vbeta primers together with 13 Jbeta primers. Data came from immunoSEQ multiplex PCR; TCRdb stores just in-frame clones and leaves some out. The data show tens of thousands of clones, approximately 78% seen once. The sample consisted of PBMCs. The receptors were sampled from a man aged 40-55 years in good health and CMV-seronegative.

The rearrangement uses TRBV5-1 and TRBJ2-1, with 8 bases matching TRBD2. V was clipped by 3 bases and J by 8 bases; unmatched bases: 13. The CDR3 consists of 16 residues. Germline CDR1 reads SGHRS; CDR2 reads YFSETQ. The CDR3 region is CASSSLTGTSTDEQFF. CDR3 nucleotides: TGCGCCAGCAGCTCGCTGACCGGGACTAGTACCGATGAGCAGTTCTTC.

The rearrangement joins TRBV5-1 to TRBJ2-5; possible D gene TRBD2, 7 bases. CDR1 is SGHRS, CDR2 YFSETQ, per germline. The CDR3 sequence is 15 residues long. The V and J ends lost 4 bases and 5 bases respectively, with 18 bases between them. For the CDR3, the DNA is TGCGCCAGCAGCGGGAGGGGGGGCCATCTCGAGACCCAGTACTTC. This gives the protein CASSGRGGHLETQYF.

J is TRBJ2-3 and V is TRBV5-1; D gene unclear. Looked up from germline, CDR1 is SGHRS and CDR2 is YFSETQ. This CDR3 region has 14 residues. Trimming took 4 bases from V and 6 from J, leaving 15 bases between them. In DNA, the CDR3 is TGCGCCAGCAGCCTCCGCGCCCCCACGGATACGCAGTATTTT. Translation gives CASSLRAPTDTQYF.

The chain has TRBV5-4 and TRBJ2-3, with a possible D match to TRBD1 (6 bases). Per the germline V gene, CDR1 is SGHNT and CDR2 is YYREEE (reference sequence). This CDR3 contains 12 residues. Trimming removed 4 bases from V and 4 bases from J, with 7 bases in between. The CDR3 DNA follows: TGTGCCAGCAGCCAGGGGTCAGATACGCAGTATTTT. It codes for CASSQGSDTQYF. Full variable domain (rest looked up from reference TRBV5-4 and TRBJ2-3): ETGVTQSPTHLIKTRGQQVTLRCSSQSGHNTVSWYQQALGQGPQFIFQYYREEENGRGNFPPRFSGLQFPNYSSELNVNALELDDSALYLCASSQGSDTQYFGPGTRLTVL.

This clone occurred once. The rearrangement uses TRBV28 and TRBJ1-4; no reliable D call. CDR1 and CDR2 from the germline V gene are MDHEN and SYDVKM. CDR3 size: 14 residues. V was trimmed by 2 bases and J by 6 bases, leaving 10 bases between them. The chain's CDR3 is CASSLGGLDEKLFF. Here the CDR3 DNA reads TGTGCCAGCAGTTTAGGAGGGTTAGATGAAAAACTGTTTTTT. Full variable domain (missing parts from reference TRBV28 and TRBJ1-4): DVKVTQSSRYLVKRTGEKVFLECVQDMDHENMFWYRQDPGLGLRLIYFSYDVKMKEKGDIPEGYSVSREKKERFSLILESASTNQTSMYLCASSLGGLDEKLFFGSGTQLSVL.

The chain carries TRBV7-9 and TRBJ2-5; D is possibly TRBD2 (6 bases). Germline CDR1 is SEHNR and CDR2 is FQNEAQ (reference sequence). V was shortened by 5 bases and J by 4 bases, with 23 bases between the two germline ends. This CDR3 region has 17 residues. This CDR3 is CASSPAEVAGLRETQYF. Written as DNA, the CDR3 is TGTGCCAGCAGCCCCGCCGAAGTGGCGGGGTTACGAGAGACCCAGTACTTC.

The chain links TRBV6-4 to TRBJ2-3; D is possibly TRBD1 (5 bases). Trimming took 4 bases from V and 4 from J, leaving 9 bases between them. This CDR3 is built from 13 residues. CDR1 and CDR2 from the germline V gene are MRHNA and SNTAGT. The chain's CDR3 is CASSVGAADTQYF. CDR3 coding DNA: TGTGCCAGCAGTGTAGGGGCGGCAGATACGCAGTATTTT.

The CDR3 sequence: CASSIPGQIYGYTF. The DNA for the CDR3 is TGTGCCAGTAGTATCCCGGGACAGATCTATGGCTACACCTTC. The V and J genes are TRBV19 and TRBJ1-2; 7 bases align to TRBD1. CDR1 and CDR2 (germline): LNHDA, SQIVND (reference sequence). The junction had 5 bases not matched to a gene; V was cut back by 3 bases and J by 4 bases. This CDR3 spans 14 amino acids.

This sequence joins TRBV4-2 and TRBJ2-3; TRBD2 matches at 13 bases. This CDR3 has 16 residues. Germline CDR1 LGHNA, CDR2 YNFKEQ. The trim removed 1 base at V and 6 bases at J, leaving 4 bases unmatched. As DNA, the CDR3 is TGTGCCAGCAGCCAAGGGACTAGCGGGGGTGGGGATACGCAGTATTTT. Encoded protein: CASSQGTSGGGDTQYF.

V is TRBV6-5 and J is TRBJ1-1, with D perhaps TRBD1 (6 bases). Trimming left V 4 bases short and J 5 bases short, with 20 bases between. This CDR3 has 16 amino acids. The germline gives CDR1 MNHEY, CDR2 SVGAGI. CDR3 protein: CASSLGRDTLGTEAFF. The CDR3 nucleotides read TGTGCCAGCAGTTTAGGCCGGGACACCCTGGGGACTGAAGCTTTCTTT.

The rearrangement joins TRBV15 to TRBJ2-1, with 9 bases fitting TRBD2. Germline V gene data show CDR1 as LNHNV and CDR2 as YYDKDF (reference sequence). The CDR3 totals 16 residues. Unmatched junction bases numbered 8, after V lost 0 bases and J lost 8 bases. The chain's CDR3 is CATSRDSGSGSDEQFF. CDR3 coding DNA: TGTGCCACCAGCAGAGATTCGGGTAGCGGGAGCGATGAGCAGTTCTTC.

The J gene is TRBJ1-6, the V gene TRBV6-6; D is uncertain. The CDR3 sequence is 11 residues long. Germline-derived CDR1 and CDR2 are MNHNY and SVGAGI (reference sequence). Trimming took off 6 bases at V and 6 bases at J, with 3 bases between the two ends. Here the CDR3 reads CASRLNSPLHF. The CDR3 DNA reads TGTGCCAGCAGACTTAATTCACCCCTCCACTTT.

The CDR3 DNA follows: TGTGCCAGCAGCCAAGATACGGGGTACTATGGCTACACCTTC. Its protein is CASSQDTGYYGYTF. The chain joins TRBV14 to TRBJ1-2; D uncertain. The CDR3 contains 14 residues. From germline, CDR1 is SGHDN and CDR2 FVKESK. Trimming stripped 0 bases from V and 3 bases from J, with 8 bases between.